A single sample is the source of the 20 T cell receptor beta chains below, sequenced in a study of response to subunit inactivated influenza vaccine (dated by TCRdb to about 2018). The sample's time point label, decoded: 45 to 50 days after influenza vaccine administration. Library creation used RT-PCR. The sequencer was an Illumina HiSeq 2500. The public reads were quality trimmed at Q25 with fastp and then assembled into clones with MiXCR by TCRdb, keeping productive beta chains. Every entry covers one CDR3 protein and lists the most common genes and DNA from its rows. This sample is represented by approximately 480,000 distinct CDR3 sequences; 11% of them were singletons. Around 12% of the sample comes from the top ten. The material sequenced was PBMCs from blood, taken roughly 6 weeks after vaccination. These receptors were obtained from a middle-aged man who received an inactivated influenza vaccine. Donor details come from another sample of the same person, matched by shared clones.

A few counts support this clonotype. The rearrangement joins TRBV7-2 to TRBJ2-5, with 14 bases matching TRBD2. V dropped 3 bases and J dropped 5; count of bases not matched to a gene: 5. Per germline, CDR1 SGHTA and CDR2 FQGNSA. The CDR3 sequence is 16 residues long. The CDR3 region is CASSFGTSGGGETQYF. CDR3 in DNA: TGTGCCAGCAGCTTCGGGACTAGCGGGGGTGGGGAGACCCAGTACTTC.

This clonotype turned up a few times. The V and J genes are TRBV11-2 and TRBJ1-3, with TRBD1 matching over 9 bases. This CDR3 is 16 amino acids long. Losses at the gene ends were 4 bases for V and 4 bases for J; bases not matched to a gene: 8. Looked up from germline, CDR1 is SGHAT and CDR2 is FQNNGV. The CDR3 spells CASSYRDREIGNTIYF. The CDR3 DNA reads as TGTGCCAGCAGCTACCGGGACAGGGAAATAGGAAACACCATATATTTT.

This clonotype turned up a few times. The J gene is TRBJ2-7, the V gene TRBV28, with a tentative D call TRBD1 (5 bases). Trimming stripped 3 bases from V and 0 bases from J, with 15 bases between. Germline V CDR1 and CDR2: MDHEN, SYDVKM. The CDR3 covers 16 residues. Written as DNA, the CDR3 is TGTGCCAGCAGTTTTCGGGTGGGGCAGTACTCCTACGAGCAGTACTTC. It yields the protein CASSFRVGQYSYEQYF. The full variable domain, in which reference TRBV28 and TRBJ2-7 provide the parts outside the CDR3, is DVKVTQSSRYLVKRTGEKVFLECVQDMDHENMFWYRQDPGLGLRLIYFSYDVKMKEKGDIPEGYSVSREKKERFSLILESASTNQTSMYLCASSFRVGQYSYEQYFGPGTRLTVT.

The rearrangement joins TRBV20-1 to TRBJ1-5, with D possibly TRBD1 on 5 matching bases. Germline CDR1 and CDR2: DFQATT and SNEGSKA (reference sequence). The CDR3 covers 16 residues. V was pared by 0 bases and J by 1 base, with 13 bases between. Here the CDR3 DNA reads TGCAGTGCTAGAGATACCCCAGGGAAGAGCAATCAGCCCCAGCATTTT. Residues: CSARDTPGKSNQPQHF.

This clonotype was counted only a few times. This sequence joins TRBV29-1 and TRBJ1-4; D remains unclear. Trimming pared 7 bases from V and 7 bases from J, leaving 10 bases between. CDR3 length equals 11 residues. Germline V gene lookup returns CDR1 SQVTM and CDR2 ANQGSEA. CDR3: CSAWTAEKLFF. The CDR3, as DNA: TGCAGCGCCTGGACGGCTGAAAAACTGTTTTTT.

This chain uses TRBV4-2 with TRBJ2-5; D is ambiguous. Germline V gene sequence: CDR1 LGHNA, CDR2 YNFKEQ. V was clipped by 0 bases and J by 5 bases, with 16 bases between them. The CDR3 has 16 residues. Here the CDR3 reads CASSQDPSGFQETQYF. The CDR3 DNA reads TGTGCCAGCAGCCAAGATCCATCCGGGTTCCAGGAGACCCAGTACTTC.

This clonotype was detected a few times. The V gene is TRBV10-2, the J gene TRBJ1-1; D might be TRBD1 (5 bases). The V gene's germline CDR1 is WSHSY and CDR2 SAAADI. This CDR3 spans 11 amino acids. Trimming stripped 8 bases from V and 7 bases from J, with 11 bases between. CDR3 amino acids: CASLHRIEAFF. In DNA, the CDR3 is TGCGCCAGCCTACACAGGATTGAAGCTTTCTTT.

In this sample, this clonotype turned up a few times. This rearrangement joins TRBV5-1 to TRBJ2-7; no reliable D call. Trimming removed 0 bases from V and 2 bases from J, with 15 bases in between. Per the germline V gene, CDR1 is SGHRS and CDR2 is YFSETQ. The CDR3 loop spans 16 amino acids. DNA for the CDR3: TGCGCCAGCAGCTTGGATGGTATAGGACCAACCTACGAGCAGTACTTC. This encodes CASSLDGIGPTYEQYF.

The V gene is TRBV6-5, the J gene TRBJ1-1; D possibly corresponds to TRBD1 (6 bases). The CDR3 runs to 16 residues. V was cut by 1 base and J by 1 base, with 13 bases left in between. CDR1 is MNHEY and CDR2 is SVGAGI in the germline V gene. CDR3 residues: CASSYFPADRNTEAFF. The CDR3 region has the DNA TGTGCCAGCAGTTACTTCCCAGCGGACAGGAACACTGAAGCTTTCTTT.

This chain links TRBV5-1 with TRBJ2-6, with D maybe TRBD1 (6 bases). Germline CDR1 and CDR2: SGHRS and YFSETQ. The V end was cut by 4 bases, the J end by 0 bases, with 14 bases between. This CDR3 spans 17 amino acids. CDR3 sequence (DNA): TGCGCCAGCAGCATACAGGGCCTAAGCTCTGGGGCCAACGTCCTGACTTTC. Translating gives CASSIQGLSSGANVLTF.

The table lists this clonotype with many counts. The chain recombines TRBV5-1 with TRBJ2-3, with TRBD2 identical over 8 bases. V gave up 3 bases and J gave up 1 base; unmatched junction bases: 7. Per germline, CDR1 SGHRS and CDR2 YFSETQ. The CDR3 extends over 16 amino acids. The CDR3 nucleotides read TGCGCCAGCAGCTATATAGCGGGAATGGGCACAGATACGCAGTATTTT. Translated, it gives CASSYIAGMGTDTQYF.

The CDR3 protein is CASSPQGGAYEQYF. As DNA, the CDR3 is TGTGCCAGCAGCCCCCAAGGGGGAGCCTACGAGCAGTACTTC. The chain carries TRBV9 and TRBJ2-7, with D possibly TRBD1 on 6 matching bases. CDR3 length: 14 amino acids. V shed 4 bases and J shed 2 bases, with 13 bases lying between them. Germline values: CDR1 SGDLS, CDR2 YYNGEE.

This clonotype was detected only a few times. This chain uses TRBV7-2 with TRBJ2-5, with D unresolved. V lost 0 bases to trimming and J lost 2 bases, with 19 bases between them. Germline V CDR1 and CDR2: SGHTA, FQGNSA. The CDR3 contains 18 residues. As DNA, the CDR3 is TGTGCCAGCAGCTTAGCGGGCCCCGGTGGCCTCCCTCAAGAGACCCAGTACTTC. This encodes CASSLAGPGGLPQETQYF.

This clonotype came up many times. CDR3 in DNA: TGTGCCAGCAGCCAAGTTGGACAGGGGTCGCACCGGGAGCTGTTTTTT. Its translation: CASSQVGQGSHRELFF. The V call is TRBV4-2, the J call TRBJ2-2; 9 nucleotides align to TRBD1. CDR1 is LGHNA and CDR2 is YNFKEQ in the germline V gene. The CDR3 runs to 16 residues. V dropped 1 base and J dropped 9; count of bases not matched to a gene: 9.

The chain joins TRBV29-1 to TRBJ2-7; D might be TRBD1 (5 bases). The CDR3 consists of 13 residues. From germline, CDR1 is SQVTM and CDR2 ANQGSEA. Trimming left V 4 bases short and J 2 bases short, with 12 bases between. The CDR3 sequence is CSVGLDKTYEQYF. DNA for the CDR3: TGCAGCGTTGGGCTGGACAAAACCTACGAGCAGTACTTC.

This rearrangement joins TRBV4-2 to TRBJ2-2; the match to TRBD1 covers 9 bases. The CDR3 length is 15 residues. Germline CDR1 reads LGHNA; CDR2 reads YNFKEQ. Trimming at V came to 3 bases and at J to 5 bases, leaving 4 bases not matched to a gene. CDR3 nucleotides: TGTGCCAGCAGCCATGTAGGACAGGGGACCGGGGAGCTGTTTTTT. It encodes CASSHVGQGTGELFF.

This clonotype was counted ten times or more. The chain couples TRBV5-1 to TRBJ1-3; perhaps TRBD1 as D (6 bases). The CDR3 has 16 amino acids. The germline CDR1 and CDR2 sequences are SGHRS and YFSETQ. The V end was cut by 0 bases, the J end by 4 bases, with 14 bases between. This chain's CDR3 is CASSLDPGDSGNTIYF. In DNA form, the CDR3 reads TGCGCCAGCAGCTTGGATCCAGGGGATTCGGGAAACACCATATATTTT.

This clonotype was counted many times. This rearrangement joins TRBV7-6 to TRBJ1-5, with 7 bases aligning to TRBD1. The J segment lost 13 bases and the V segment lost 1 base, leaving 7 bases of the junction unmatched. CDR1 and CDR2 from the germline V gene are SGHVS and FNYEAQ. The CDR3 loop spans 13 amino acids. The CDR3 protein is CASSLGAGGQQHF. CDR3 DNA sequence: TGTGCCAGCAGCTTAGGGGCCGGGGGACAGCAGCATTTT.

CDR3 region: CASKGGDQPQHF. CDR3 nucleotides: TGTGCCAGCAAGGGAGGAGATCAGCCCCAGCATTTT. This sequence joins TRBV6-2 or TRBV6-3 and TRBJ1-5; D is unresolved. Germline CDR1 is MNHEY and CDR2 is SVGEGT. The CDR3 totals 12 residues. V was shortened by 7 bases and J by 5 bases, with 9 bases between the two germline ends.

This clonotype was observed a few times. The chain combines TRBV20-1 with TRBJ1-5, with 12 bases matching TRBD1. The CDR3 runs to 16 residues. Looked up from germline, CDR1 is DFQATT and CDR2 is SNEGSKA (reference sequence). V lost 5 bases and J lost 1; bases outside the gene matches: 6. For the CDR3, the DNA is TGCAGTGCTCCCGGGACAGGGGGCGTAAGCAATCAGCCCCAGCATTTT. This sequence encodes CSAPGTGGVSNQPQHF.